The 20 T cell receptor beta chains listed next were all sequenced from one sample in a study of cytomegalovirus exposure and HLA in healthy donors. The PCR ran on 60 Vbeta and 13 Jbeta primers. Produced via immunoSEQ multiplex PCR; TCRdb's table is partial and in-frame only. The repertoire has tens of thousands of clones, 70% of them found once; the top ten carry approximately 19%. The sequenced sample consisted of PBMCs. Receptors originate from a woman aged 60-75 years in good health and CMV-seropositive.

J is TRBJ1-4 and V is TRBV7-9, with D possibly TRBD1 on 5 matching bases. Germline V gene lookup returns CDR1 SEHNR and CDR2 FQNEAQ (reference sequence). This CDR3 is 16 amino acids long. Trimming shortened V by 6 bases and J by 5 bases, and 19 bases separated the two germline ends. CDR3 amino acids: CASSLGAGARNEKLFF. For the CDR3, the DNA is TGTGCCAGCAGTCTCGGGGCGGGAGCCAGAAATGAAAAACTGTTTTTT.

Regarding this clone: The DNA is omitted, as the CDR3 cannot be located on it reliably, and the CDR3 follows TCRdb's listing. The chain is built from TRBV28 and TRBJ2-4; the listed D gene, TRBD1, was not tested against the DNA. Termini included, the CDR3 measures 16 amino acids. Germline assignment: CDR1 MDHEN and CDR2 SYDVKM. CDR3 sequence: CASSFLWTGGKNIQYF.

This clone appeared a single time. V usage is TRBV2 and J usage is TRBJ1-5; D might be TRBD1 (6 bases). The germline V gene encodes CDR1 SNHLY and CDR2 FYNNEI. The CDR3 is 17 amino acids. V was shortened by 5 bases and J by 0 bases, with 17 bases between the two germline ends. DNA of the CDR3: TGTGCCAGCAGTTCTGGCTTGGGACACCTTAGCAATCAGCCCCAGCATTTT. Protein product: CASSSGLGHLSNQPQHF.

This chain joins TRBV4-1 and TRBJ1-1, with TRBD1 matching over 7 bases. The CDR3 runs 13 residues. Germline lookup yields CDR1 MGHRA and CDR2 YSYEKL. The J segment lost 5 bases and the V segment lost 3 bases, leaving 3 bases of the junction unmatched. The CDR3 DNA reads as TGCGCCAGCAGCCAGTCCAGGGGGACTGAAGCTTTCTTT. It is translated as CASSQSRGTEAFF.

The CDR3 nucleotides are TGTGCCAGCAGTGGGACAGGGCATACCGATAGCAATCAGCCCCAGCATTTT. Translated, it gives CASSGTGHTDSNQPQHF. V usage is TRBV6-1 and J usage is TRBJ1-5; 8 positions agree with TRBD1. The CDR3 sequence is 17 residues long. V shed 4 bases, J shed 0 bases, and the junction held 8 bases outside the gene matches. From germline, CDR1 is MNHNS and CDR2 SASEGT.

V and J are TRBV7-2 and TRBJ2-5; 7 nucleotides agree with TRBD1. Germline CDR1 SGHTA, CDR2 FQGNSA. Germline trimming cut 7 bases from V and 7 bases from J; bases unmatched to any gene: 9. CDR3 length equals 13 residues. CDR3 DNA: TGTGCCAGCATCGCCGGACAGGCGGGGACCCAGTACTTC. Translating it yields CASIAGQAGTQYF.

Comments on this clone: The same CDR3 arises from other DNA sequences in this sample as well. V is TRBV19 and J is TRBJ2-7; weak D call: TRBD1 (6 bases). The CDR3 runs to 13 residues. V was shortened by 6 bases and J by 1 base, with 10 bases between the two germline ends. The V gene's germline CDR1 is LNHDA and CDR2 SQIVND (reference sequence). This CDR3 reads CASSTDSSYEQYF. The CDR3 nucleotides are TGTGCCAGTAGCACGGACAGTTCCTACGAGCAGTACTTC.

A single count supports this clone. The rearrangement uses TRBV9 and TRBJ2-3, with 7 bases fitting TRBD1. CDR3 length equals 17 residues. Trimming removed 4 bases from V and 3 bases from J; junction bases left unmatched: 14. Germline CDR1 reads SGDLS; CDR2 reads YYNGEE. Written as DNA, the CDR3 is TGTGCCAGCAGCCCACACAGGGGAGTGAAAGGAACAGATACGCAGTATTTT. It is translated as CASSPHRGVKGTDTQYF.

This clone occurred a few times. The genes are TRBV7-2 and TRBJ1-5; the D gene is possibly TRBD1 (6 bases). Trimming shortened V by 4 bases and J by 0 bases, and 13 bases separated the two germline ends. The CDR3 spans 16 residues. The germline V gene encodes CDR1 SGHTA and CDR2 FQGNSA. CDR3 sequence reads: CASSSQGPRSNQPQHF. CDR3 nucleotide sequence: TGTGCCAGCAGCTCGCAGGGGCCCCGTAGCAATCAGCCCCAGCATTTT.

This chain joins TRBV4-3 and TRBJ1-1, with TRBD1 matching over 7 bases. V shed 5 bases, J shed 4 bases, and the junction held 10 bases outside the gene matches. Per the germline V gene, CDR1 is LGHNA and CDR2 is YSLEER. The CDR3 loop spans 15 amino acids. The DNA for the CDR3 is TGCGCCAGCAGCAGACAGGGTAGGCTTGGCACTGAAGCTTTCTTT. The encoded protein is CASSRQGRLGTEAFF.

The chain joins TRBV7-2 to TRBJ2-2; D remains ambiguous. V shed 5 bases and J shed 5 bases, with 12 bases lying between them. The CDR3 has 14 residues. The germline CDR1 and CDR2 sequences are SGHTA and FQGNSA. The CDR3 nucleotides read TGTGCCAGCAGCCCCGTTCCGAGGACCGGGGAGCTGTTTTTT. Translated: CASSPVPRTGELFF.

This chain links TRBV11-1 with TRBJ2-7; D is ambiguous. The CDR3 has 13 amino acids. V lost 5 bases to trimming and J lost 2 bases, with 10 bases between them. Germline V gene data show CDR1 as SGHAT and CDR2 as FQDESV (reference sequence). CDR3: CASSPRFAYEQYF. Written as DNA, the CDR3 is TGTGCCAGCAGCCCCAGGTTTGCCTACGAGCAGTACTTC.

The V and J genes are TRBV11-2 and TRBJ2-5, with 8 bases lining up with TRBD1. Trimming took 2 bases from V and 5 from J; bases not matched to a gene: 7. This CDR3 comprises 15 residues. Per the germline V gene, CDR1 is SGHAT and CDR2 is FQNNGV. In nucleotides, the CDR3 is TGTGCCAGCAGCTTAACAGGGGGTGATGGCGAGACCCAGTACTTC. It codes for CASSLTGGDGETQYF.

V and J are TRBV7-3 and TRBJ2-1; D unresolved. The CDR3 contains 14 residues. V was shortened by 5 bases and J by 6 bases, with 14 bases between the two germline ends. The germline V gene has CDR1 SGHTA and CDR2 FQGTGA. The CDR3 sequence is CASSLMASGNEQFF. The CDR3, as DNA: TGTGCCAGCAGCCTTATGGCCTCTGGCAATGAGCAGTTCTTC.

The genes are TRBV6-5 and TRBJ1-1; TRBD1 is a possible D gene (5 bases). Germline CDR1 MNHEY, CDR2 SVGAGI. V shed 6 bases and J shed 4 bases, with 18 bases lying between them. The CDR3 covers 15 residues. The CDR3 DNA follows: TGTGCCAGCAGGAACCTGGGGGGGTATGGCACTGAAGCTTTCTTT. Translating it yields CASRNLGGYGTEAFF.

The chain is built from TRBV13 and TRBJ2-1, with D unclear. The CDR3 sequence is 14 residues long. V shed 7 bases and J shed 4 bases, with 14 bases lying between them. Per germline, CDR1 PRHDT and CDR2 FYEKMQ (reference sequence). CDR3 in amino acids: CASTEPPGYNEQFF. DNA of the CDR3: TGTGCCAGCACCGAGCCACCCGGTTACAATGAGCAGTTCTTC.

In DNA form, the CDR3 reads TGTGCCAGCAGCATACTCTGGCAGCCCCAGCATTTT. This codes for CASSILWQPQHF. The chain has TRBV6-5 and TRBJ1-5; D remains ambiguous. CDR3 length: 12 residues. CDR1 and CDR2 from the germline V gene are MNHEY and SVGAGI. V lost 6 bases, J lost 7 bases, and 10 bases lay in between.

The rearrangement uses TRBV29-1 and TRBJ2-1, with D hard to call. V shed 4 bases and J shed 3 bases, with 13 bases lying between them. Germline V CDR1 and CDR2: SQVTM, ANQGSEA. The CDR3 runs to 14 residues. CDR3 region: CSVASRPIYNEQFF. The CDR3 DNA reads TGCAGCGTTGCGAGCAGGCCGATCTACAATGAGCAGTTCTTC.

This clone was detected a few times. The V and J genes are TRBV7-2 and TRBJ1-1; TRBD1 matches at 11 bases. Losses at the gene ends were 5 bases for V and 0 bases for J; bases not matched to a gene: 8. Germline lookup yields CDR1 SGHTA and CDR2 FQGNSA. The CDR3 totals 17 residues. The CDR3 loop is CASSRGQGGGMNTEAFF. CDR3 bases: TGTGCCAGCAGCAGGGGACAGGGGGGAGGGATGAACACTGAAGCTTTCTTT.

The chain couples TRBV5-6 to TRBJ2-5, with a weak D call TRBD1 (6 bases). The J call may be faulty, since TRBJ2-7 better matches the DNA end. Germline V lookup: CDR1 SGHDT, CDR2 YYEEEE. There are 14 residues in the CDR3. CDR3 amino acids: CASSLVGARNEQYF. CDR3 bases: TGTGCCAGCAGCTTGGTGGGGGCGCGGAACGAGCAGTACTTC.